Listed below are T cell receptor beta chains from one sample, sequenced in a study of T cell responses to AZD1222 COVID-19 vaccine. Generated by immunoSEQ multiplex PCR, the TCRdb table keeps only in-frame clones and is missing some. The sample records 130,000 to 150,000 clones, roughly 94% being singletons. This specimen consisted of peripheral blood, obtained on day 0 of AZD1222 vaccination. These receptors were obtained from an adult in good health. The CDR3 runs from the conserved cysteine through the conserved F or W. A D gene is named only where the DNA matches it firmly. Expanded clones get a size class; other rows say once, few or many, or leave the size out.

D gene | J gene | clone size | V gene | CDR3 protein | CDR3 DNA
. | TRBJ1-2 | . | TRBV6-2/TRBV6-3 | CASSARLQSGYTF | TGTGCCAGCAGTGCCCGCCTACAGTCTGGCTACACCTTC
. | TRBJ1-2 | . | TRBV19 | CASIGAGVYGYTF | TGTGCCAGTATAGGGGCAGGTGTCTATGGCTACACCTTC
. | TRBJ1-2 | . | TRBV18 | CASSPETTLGPGYTF | TGTGCCAGCTCACCAGAGACCACCCTAGGGCCTGGCTACACCTTC
TRBD1 | TRBJ2-3 | . | TRBV6-5 | CASRRDRGTDTQYF | TGTGCCAGCAGGCGGGACAGGGGAACAGATACGCAGTATTTT
. | TRBJ1-5 | . | TRBV7-2 | CASSSSASQPQHF | TGTGCCAGCAGCTCCTCGGCTTCTCAGCCCCAGCATTTT
TRBD1 | TRBJ1-6 | . | TRBV18 | CASSRGQGATYNSPLHF | TGTGCCAGCTCACGGGGACAGGGGGCGACCTATAATTCACCCCTCCACTTT
. | TRBJ1-6 | . | TRBV5-6 | CASSPRWGAVNSPLHF | TGTGCCAGCAGTCCCCGGTGGGGGGCGGTAAATTCACCCCTCCACTTT
. | TRBJ2-7 | . | TRBV5-1 | CASSLAARERAYEQYF | TGCGCCAGCAGCTTGGCCGCCAGGGAGAGGGCCTACGAGCAGTACTTC
. | TRBJ1-3 | . | TRBV5-1 | CASSLDRRGGNTIYF | TGCGCCAGCAGCTTGGATCGGAGGGGAGGAAACACCATATATTTT
. | TRBJ2-5 | . | TRBV7-6 | CASSLGQGEETQYF | TGTGCCAGCAGCTTAGGTCAGGGAGAAGAGACCCAGTACTTC
. | TRBJ2-5 | . | TRBV3-1/TRBV3-2 | CASSQVGETQYF | TGTGCCAGCAGCCAAGTCGGAGAGACCCAGTACTTC
TRBD2 | TRBJ2-1 | once | TRBV7-9 | CASSLNQLAGPLQSEQFF | TGTGCCAGCAGCTTAAATCAGCTAGCGGGGCCCCTACAATCGGAGCAGTTCTTC
TRBD1 | TRBJ2-7 | once | TRBV29-1 | CSVGGTGVEQYF | TGCAGCGTCGGCGGGACAGGGGTCGAGCAGTACTTC
. | TRBJ1-1 | . | TRBV30 | CAWSVPVNTEAFF | TGTGCCTGGAGTGTACCCGTGAACACTGAAGCTTTCTTT
. | TRBJ1-5 | . | TRBV7-9 | CASSLAQAGYSNQPQHF | TGTGCCAGCAGCTTAGCGCAAGCAGGGTATAGCAATCAGCCCCAGCATTTT
. | TRBJ2-2 | . | TRBV11-2 | CASSLIPANTGELFF | TGTGCCAGCAGCTTAATTCCAGCGAACACCGGGGAGCTGTTTTTT
TRBD1 | TRBJ2-1 | once | TRBV2 | CASSEGTGTGDEQFF | TGTGCCAGCAGTGAAGGGACAGGGACGGGCGATGAGCAGTTCTTC
. | TRBJ1-1 | . | TRBV6-5 | CASSYLQVPGEAFF | TGTGCCAGCAGTTACTTGCAGGTCCCCGGTGAAGCTTTCTTT
. | TRBJ1-5 | once | TRBV11-2 | CASSLYGRTDLGQPQHF | TGTGCCAGCAGCTTATACGGGCGGACCGATCTAGGTCAGCCCCAGCATTTT
. | TRBJ1-2 | . | TRBV7-9 | CASSLETADGYTF | TGTGCCAGCAGCTTAGAGACAGCGGATGGCTACACCTTC
. | TRBJ1-5 | few | TRBV27 | CASSLSGTYSNQPQHF | TGTGCCAGCAGTTTGTCAGGGACATATAGCAATCAGCCCCAGCATTTT
. | TRBJ1-3 | once | TRBV27 | CASSVPRPGNTIYF | TGTGCCAGCAGTGTTCCCAGGCCTGGAAACACCATATATTTT
. | TRBJ2-1 | . | TRBV5-4 | CASSLRVLTGTNEQFF | TGTGCCAGCAGCTTGCGGGTCCTCACCGGGACCAATGAGCAGTTCTTC
TRBD2 | TRBJ2-1 | once | TRBV6-5 | CASSFLSGGSYNEQFF | TGTGCCAGCAGTTTTCTCAGCGGGGGGAGTTACAATGAGCAGTTCTTC
. | TRBJ2-3 | . | TRBV29-1 | CSVEGQPPMGDTQYF | TGCAGCGTTGAAGGACAGCCTCCAATGGGAGATACGCAGTATTTT
. | TRBJ2-7 | . | TRBV10-3 | CAISESMGEQYF | TGTGCCATCAGTGAGTCTATGGGGGAGCAGTACTTC
. | TRBJ1-1 | once | TRBV13 | CASSLDRQAGLMNTEAFF | TGTGCCAGCAGCTTAGATCGGCAGGCCGGATTAATGAACACTGAAGCTTTCTTT
. | TRBJ2-1 | few | TRBV4-2 | CASSLKGSNNEQFF | TGTGCCAGCAGCCTTAAGGGCTCAAACAATGAGCAGTTCTTC
. | TRBJ1-4 | . | TRBV7-9 | CASSRDAETNEKLFF | TGTGCCAGCAGCCGCGATGCAGAAACTAATGAAAAACTGTTTTTT
. | TRBJ2-5 | . | TRBV11-2 | CASSSDGETQYF | TGTGCCAGCAGCTCCGACGGGGAGACCCAGTACTTC
TRBD1 | TRBJ2-7 | . | TRBV11-2 | CASTLQGQVSYEQYF | TGTGCCAGCACCTTACAGGGACAGGTCTCCTACGAGCAGTACTTC
TRBD2 | TRBJ2-3 | few | TRBV7-2 | CASSSSGVLGDTQYF | TGTGCCAGCAGCTCAAGCGGGGTCTTGGGGGATACGCAGTATTTT
. | TRBJ2-3 | . | TRBV6-2/TRBV6-3 | CASSYPRGLGDTDTQYF | TGTGCCAGCAGTTACCCGAGGGGCTTGGGGGACACAGATACGCAGTATTTT
. | TRBJ1-5 | . | TRBV4-1 | CASGTGNQPQHF | TGCGCCAGCGGAACAGGGAATCAGCCCCAGCATTTT
. | TRBJ1-1 | . | TRBV3-1/TRBV3-2 | CASSLLGGNTEAFF | TGTGCCAGCAGCCTCCTCGGAGGTAACACTGAAGCTTTCTTT
TRBD1 | TRBJ2-2 | . | TRBV18 | CASSPPGQGSYGELFF | TGTGCCAGCTCACCACCGGGACAGGGGTCGTACGGGGAGCTGTTTTTT
. | TRBJ2-7 | . | TRBV4-3 | CASSSRTGRPYEQYF | TGCGCCAGCAGCTCCCGCACAGGACGGCCCTACGAGCAGTACTTC
. | TRBJ1-2 | . | TRBV5-1 | CASSGRPLRNYGYTF | TGCGCCAGCAGCGGCAGGCCGTTACGGAACTATGGCTACACCTTC
TRBD2 | TRBJ2-2 | . | TRBV3-1/TRBV3-2 | CASRRSGGAAGELFF | TGTGCCAGCAGACGTAGCGGGGGGGCGGCCGGGGAGCTGTTTTTT
. | TRBJ2-5 | . | TRBV5-1 | CASSARTSQETQYF | TGCGCCAGCAGCGCGCGGACTTCTCAAGAGACCCAGTACTTC
. | TRBJ1-3 | . | TRBV7-9 | CASSPPRGSTAIYF | TGTGCCAGCAGCCCACCCAGGGGCTCAACGGCCATATATTTT